This TCR beta chain came from a study of cytomegalovirus exposure and HLA in healthy donors. Overall study results and limits: Analysis performed later showed TCR beta chains linked to HLA being more clonally expanded than equally common others. A classifier reportedly called cytomegalovirus status with high sensitivity and specificity.

Concerning this clone: Its cognate antigen is unknown.

PCR amplification relied on 60 Vbeta primers (plus 13 Jbeta primers). Clones were read by immunoSEQ multiplex PCR, and TCRdb kept only the in-frame ones, dropping some. Here the sample spans about 140,000 clones, roughly 80% being singletons. Germline V gives CDR1 MNHEY, CDR2 SVGAGI. Trimming took 2 bases from V and 7 from J, leaving 14 bases between them. The CDR3 runs to 14 residues. This chain links TRBV6-5 with TRBJ2-5; a possible D gene is TRBD1 (5 bases). The source of this sequence is a man aged 35 to 55 in good health and CMV-seronegative. The sample taken for sequencing was PBMCs. In DNA, the CDR3 is TGTGCCAGCAGTTACGACTGGAACACAGGGACCCAGTACTTC. Translated, it gives CASSYDWNTGTQYF.